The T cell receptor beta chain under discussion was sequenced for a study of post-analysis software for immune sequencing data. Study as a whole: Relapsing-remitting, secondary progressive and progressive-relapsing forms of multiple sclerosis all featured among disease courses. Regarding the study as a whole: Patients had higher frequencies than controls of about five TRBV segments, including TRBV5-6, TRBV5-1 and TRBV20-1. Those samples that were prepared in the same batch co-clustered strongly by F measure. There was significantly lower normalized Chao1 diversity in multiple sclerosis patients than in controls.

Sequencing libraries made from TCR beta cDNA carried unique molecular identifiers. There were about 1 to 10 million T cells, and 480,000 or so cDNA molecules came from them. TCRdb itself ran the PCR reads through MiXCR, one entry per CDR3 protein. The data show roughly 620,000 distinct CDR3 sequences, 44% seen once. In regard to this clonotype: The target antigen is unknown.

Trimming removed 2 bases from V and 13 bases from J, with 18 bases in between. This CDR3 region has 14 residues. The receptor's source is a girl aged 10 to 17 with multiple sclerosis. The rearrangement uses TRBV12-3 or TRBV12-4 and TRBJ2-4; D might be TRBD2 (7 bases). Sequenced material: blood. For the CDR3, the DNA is TGTGCCAGCAGTTTAAGGGGGGAGGGCGGAACCCAGTACTTC. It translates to CASSLRGEGGTQYF.